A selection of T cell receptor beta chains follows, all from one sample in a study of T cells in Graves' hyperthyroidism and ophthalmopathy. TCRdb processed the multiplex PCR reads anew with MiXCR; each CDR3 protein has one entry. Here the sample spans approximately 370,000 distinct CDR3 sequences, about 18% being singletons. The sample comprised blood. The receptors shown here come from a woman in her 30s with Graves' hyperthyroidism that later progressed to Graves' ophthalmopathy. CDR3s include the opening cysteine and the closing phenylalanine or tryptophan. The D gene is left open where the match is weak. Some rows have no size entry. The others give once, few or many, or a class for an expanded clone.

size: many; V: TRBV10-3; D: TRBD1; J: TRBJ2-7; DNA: TGTGCCATCAGTGGGTTGACAGGGAACTCCTACGAGCAGTACTTC; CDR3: CAISGLTGNSYEQYF
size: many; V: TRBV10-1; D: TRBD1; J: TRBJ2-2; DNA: TGCGCCAGCAGTGAGGGACAGGACTTCACCGGGGAGCTGTTTTTT; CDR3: CASSEGQDFTGELFF
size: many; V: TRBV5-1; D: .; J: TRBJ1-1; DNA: TGCGCCAGCAGGAGGGCGAGGGATAACACTGAAGCTTTCTTT; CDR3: CASRRARDNTEAFF
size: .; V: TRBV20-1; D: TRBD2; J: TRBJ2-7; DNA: TGCAGTGCTAGACCCTGGCGGGGACTAGCGGGCTACGAGCAGTACTTC; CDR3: CSARPWRGLAGYEQYF
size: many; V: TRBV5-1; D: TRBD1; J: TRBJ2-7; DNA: TGCGCCAGCAGCTCCTCGGACAGGGCGTTTTTAGAGCAGTACTTC; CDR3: CASSSSDRAFLEQYF
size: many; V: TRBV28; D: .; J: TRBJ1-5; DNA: TGTGCCAGCAGTTTTGGTTCAGGAACCGGTCAGCCCCAGCATTTT; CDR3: CASSFGSGTGQPQHF
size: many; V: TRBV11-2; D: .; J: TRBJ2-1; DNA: TGTGCCAGCAGCTTAGATATGGGGGCGGAGCAGTTCTTC; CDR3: CASSLDMGAEQFF
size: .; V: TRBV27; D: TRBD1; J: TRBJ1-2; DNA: TGTGCTGTCCGGACAGGGGGCATTAGCTACACCTTC; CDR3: CAVRTGGISYTF
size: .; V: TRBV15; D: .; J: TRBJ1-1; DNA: TGTGCCACCAGCAGAGGGGCCTTGAACACTGAAGCTTTCTTT; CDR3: CATSRGALNTEAFF
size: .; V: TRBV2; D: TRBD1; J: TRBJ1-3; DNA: TGTGCCAGCAGTACTGGACAGGGCTCTGGAAACACCATATATTTT; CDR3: CASSTGQGSGNTIYF
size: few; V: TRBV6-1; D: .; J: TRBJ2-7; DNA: TGTGCCAGCAGTGATTACATATCATACGAGCAGTACTTC; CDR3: CASSDYISYEQYF
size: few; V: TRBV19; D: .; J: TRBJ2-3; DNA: TGTGCCAGTAGTATATCCAGAACTAGCACAGATACGCAGTATTTT; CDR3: CASSISRTSTDTQYF
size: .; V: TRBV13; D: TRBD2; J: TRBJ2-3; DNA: TGTGCCAGCAGCTCCTTGAGCGGGAGCCCAGATACGCAGTATTTT; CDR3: CASSSLSGSPDTQYF
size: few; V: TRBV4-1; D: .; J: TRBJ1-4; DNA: TGCGCCAGCAGCCAAGAACGGCCGGGACCGGAAAAACTGTTTTTT; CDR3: CASSQERPGPEKLFF
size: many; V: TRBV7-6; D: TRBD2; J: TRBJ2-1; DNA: TGTGCCAGCAGCTACACTAGCGGGAGTGGGTACAATGAGCAGTTCTTC; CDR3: CASSYTSGSGYNEQFF
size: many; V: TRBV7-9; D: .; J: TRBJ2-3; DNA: TGTGCCAGCAGCCCCCGTGAGGGGGGGCACGCAGATACGCAGTATTTT; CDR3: CASSPREGGHADTQYF
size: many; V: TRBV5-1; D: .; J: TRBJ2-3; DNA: TGCGCCAGCCGGGACCCAACTAGCACAGATACGCAGTATTTT; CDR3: CASRDPTSTDTQYF
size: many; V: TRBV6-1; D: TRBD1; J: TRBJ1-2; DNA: TGTGCCAGCAGTGCGCCCGGGACAGGGGGCGATGGCTACACCTTC; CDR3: CASSAPGTGGDGYTF
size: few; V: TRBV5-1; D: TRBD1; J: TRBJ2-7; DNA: TGCGCCAGCAGCCTCTCCGGGACAGGGCAAAGCAAGCAGTACTTC; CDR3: CASSLSGTGQSKQYF
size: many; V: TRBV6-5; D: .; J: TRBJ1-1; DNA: TGTGCCAGCAGTTACGACGGGTTACCGGGCACTGAAGCTTTCTTT; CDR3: CASSYDGLPGTEAFF
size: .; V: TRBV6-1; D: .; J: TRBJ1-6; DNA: TGTGCCAGCGAGGATTCCTTTGAGAGTCTCCACTTT; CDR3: CASEDSFESLHF
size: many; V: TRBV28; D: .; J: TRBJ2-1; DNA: TGTGCCAGCAGCACGTCGGGTTTCTATGAGCAGTTCTTC; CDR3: CASSTSGFYEQFF